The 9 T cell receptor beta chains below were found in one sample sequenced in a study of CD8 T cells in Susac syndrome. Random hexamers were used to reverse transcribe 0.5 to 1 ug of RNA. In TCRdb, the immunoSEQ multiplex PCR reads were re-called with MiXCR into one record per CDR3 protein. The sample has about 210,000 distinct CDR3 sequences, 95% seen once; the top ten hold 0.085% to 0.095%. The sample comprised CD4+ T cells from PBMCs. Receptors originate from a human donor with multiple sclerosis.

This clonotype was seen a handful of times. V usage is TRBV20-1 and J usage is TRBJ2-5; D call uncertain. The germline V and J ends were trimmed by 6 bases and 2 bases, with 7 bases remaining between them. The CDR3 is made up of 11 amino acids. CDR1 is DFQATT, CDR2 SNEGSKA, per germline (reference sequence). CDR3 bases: TGCAGTGCCGGTAGACAAGAGACCCAGTACTTC. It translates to CSAGRQETQYF.

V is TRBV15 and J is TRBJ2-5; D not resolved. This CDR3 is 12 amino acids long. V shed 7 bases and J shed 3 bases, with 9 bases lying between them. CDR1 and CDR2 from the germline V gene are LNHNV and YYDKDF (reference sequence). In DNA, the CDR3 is TGTGCCACCATTAGATGGGAAGAGACCCAGTACTTC. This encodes CATIRWEETQYF.

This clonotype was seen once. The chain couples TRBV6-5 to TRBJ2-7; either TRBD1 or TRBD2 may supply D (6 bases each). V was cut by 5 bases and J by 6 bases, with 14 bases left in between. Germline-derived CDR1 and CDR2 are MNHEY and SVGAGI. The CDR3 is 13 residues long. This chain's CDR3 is CASSTLGGSEQYF. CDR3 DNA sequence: TGTGCCAGCAGTACCCTCGGGGGCTCCGAGCAGTACTTC.

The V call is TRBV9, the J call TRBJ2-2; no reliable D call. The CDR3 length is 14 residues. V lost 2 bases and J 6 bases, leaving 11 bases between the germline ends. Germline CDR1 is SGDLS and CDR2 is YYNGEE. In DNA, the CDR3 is TGTGCCAGCAGCGTGGACCAGCCCTCCGGGGAGCTGTTTTTT. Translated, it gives CASSVDQPSGELFF.

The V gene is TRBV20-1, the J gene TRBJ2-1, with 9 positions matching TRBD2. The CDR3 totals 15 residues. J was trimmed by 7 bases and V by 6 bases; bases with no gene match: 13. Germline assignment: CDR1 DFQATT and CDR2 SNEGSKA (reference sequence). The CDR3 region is CSATYGVLAGNEQFF. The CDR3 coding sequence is TGCAGTGCCACCTATGGCGTCCTAGCGGGGAATGAGCAGTTCTTC.

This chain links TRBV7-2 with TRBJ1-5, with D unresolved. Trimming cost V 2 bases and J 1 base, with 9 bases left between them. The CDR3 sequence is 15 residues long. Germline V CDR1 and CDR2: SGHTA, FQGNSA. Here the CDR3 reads CASSLSPFSNQPQHF. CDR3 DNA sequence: TGTGCCAGCAGCTTAAGTCCTTTCAGCAATCAGCCCCAGCATTTT.

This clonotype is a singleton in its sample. CDR3 coding DNA: TGTGCCAGCAGCCCCGGGACTAGCGGGGGCACGCAGTATTTT. Translating it yields CASSPGTSGGTQYF. V usage is TRBV7-2 and J usage is TRBJ2-3; 14 nucleotides match TRBD2. The CDR3 spans 14 residues. With 5 bases clipped from V and 9 bases from J, the junction kept 4 bases outside the gene matches. Germline V CDR1 and CDR2: SGHTA, FQGNSA.

CDR3 amino acids: CASSQRQYNEQFF. The CDR3, as DNA: TGTGCCAGCAGTCAAAGACAGTACAATGAGCAGTTCTTC. This chain links TRBV27 with TRBJ2-1, with D tentatively TRBD1 (5 bases). Trimming stripped 5 bases from V and 4 bases from J, with 9 bases between. Germline V gives CDR1 MNHEY, CDR2 SMNVEV (reference sequence). The CDR3 spans 13 residues.

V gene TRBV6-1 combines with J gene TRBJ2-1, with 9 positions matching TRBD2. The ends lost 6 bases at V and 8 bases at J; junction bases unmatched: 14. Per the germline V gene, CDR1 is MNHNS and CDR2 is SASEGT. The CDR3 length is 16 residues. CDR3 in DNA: TGTGCCAGCAGCCCCCCCTCGGTAGCGGGAGTCTATGAGCAGTTCTTC. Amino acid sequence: CASSPPSVAGVYEQFF.